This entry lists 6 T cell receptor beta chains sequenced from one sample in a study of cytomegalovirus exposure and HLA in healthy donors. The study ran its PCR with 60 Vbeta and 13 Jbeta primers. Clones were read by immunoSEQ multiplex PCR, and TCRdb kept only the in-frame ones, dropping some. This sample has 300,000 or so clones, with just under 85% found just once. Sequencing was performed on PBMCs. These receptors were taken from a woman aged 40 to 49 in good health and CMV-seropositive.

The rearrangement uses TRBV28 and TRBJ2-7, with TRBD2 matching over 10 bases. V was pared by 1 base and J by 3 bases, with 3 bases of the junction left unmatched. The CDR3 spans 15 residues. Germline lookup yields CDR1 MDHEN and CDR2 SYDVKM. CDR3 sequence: CASSLSSGRLYEQYF. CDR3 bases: TGTGCCAGCAGTTTATCTAGCGGGAGACTCTACGAGCAGTACTTC.

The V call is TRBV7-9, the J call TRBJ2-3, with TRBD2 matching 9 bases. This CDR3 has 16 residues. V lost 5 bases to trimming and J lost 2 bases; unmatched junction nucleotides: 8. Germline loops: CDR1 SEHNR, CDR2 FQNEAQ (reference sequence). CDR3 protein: CASSQNLAGFTDTQYF. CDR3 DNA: TGTGCCAGCAGCCAAAATCTAGCGGGGTTCACAGATACGCAGTATTTT.

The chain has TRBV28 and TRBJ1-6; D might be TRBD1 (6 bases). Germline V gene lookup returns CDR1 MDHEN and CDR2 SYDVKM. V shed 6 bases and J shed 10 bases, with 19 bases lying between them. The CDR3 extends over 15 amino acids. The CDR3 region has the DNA TGTGCCAGCAGCCCCCGAGGGGGACTAGGGTCACCCCTCCACTTT. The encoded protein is CASSPRGGLGSPLHF.

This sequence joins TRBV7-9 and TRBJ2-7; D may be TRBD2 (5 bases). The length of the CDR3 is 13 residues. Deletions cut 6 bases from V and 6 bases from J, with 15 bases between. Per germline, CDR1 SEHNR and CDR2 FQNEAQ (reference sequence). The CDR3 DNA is TGTGCCAGCAGAGGATTCCCAGGAGGCGAGCAGTACTTC. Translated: CASRGFPGGEQYF. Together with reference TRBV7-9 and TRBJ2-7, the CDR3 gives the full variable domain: DTGVSQNPRHKITKRGQNVTFRCDPISEHNRLYWYRQTLGQGPEFLTYFQNEAQLEKSRLLSDRFSAERPKGSFSTLEIQRTEQGDSAMYLCASRGFPGGEQYFGPGTRLTVT.

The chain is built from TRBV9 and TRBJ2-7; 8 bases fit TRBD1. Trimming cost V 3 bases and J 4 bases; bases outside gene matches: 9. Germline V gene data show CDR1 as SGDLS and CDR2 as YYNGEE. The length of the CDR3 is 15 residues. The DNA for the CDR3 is TGTGCCAGCAGCGGAGCAGGGGGCCGGGATTACGAGCAGTACTTC. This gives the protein CASSGAGGRDYEQYF.

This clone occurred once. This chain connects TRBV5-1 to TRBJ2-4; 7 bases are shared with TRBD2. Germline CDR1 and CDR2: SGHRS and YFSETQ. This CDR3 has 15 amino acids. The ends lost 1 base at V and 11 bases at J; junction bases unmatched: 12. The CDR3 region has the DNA TGCGCCAGCAGCTTGTATGATCCGGGACTAAGTGTTCAGTACTTC. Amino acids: CASSLYDPGLSVQYF.